The following is a TCR beta chain sequence with its context. Its specific antigen is unknown. The cohort comprised some 730 healthy bone marrow donors. At the time of sampling, all cohort members were nominally healthy, though unrecorded immune exposures were likely present. The donor tested CMV seronegative, placing the donor among the roughly 350 seronegative members of the cohort. A peripheral blood sample was collected from each donor, and TCR beta sequencing was performed on peripheral blood mononuclear cells. The Qiagen DNeasy Blood Extraction Kit was used to extract genomic DNA from the blood cell samples. This entry comes from a study of cytomegalovirus exposure and HLA in healthy donors (dated by TCRdb to the late 2010s). Study-wide context: In an earlier analysis of 587 of the donors, approximately 300 Gb of sequence data and 120 million or so unique TCR beta sequences from 180 million or so T cells were reported. Roughly 300 gigabases of sequencing data and roughly 81 million unique TCR sequences made up an early release that covered fewer than 650 HLA-typed donors. Of the 300 to 500 genotyped donors, 81% were placed in the genetic ancestry cluster associated with self-reported Caucasian donors. The aim of the study was to test whether cataloging public T cell receptors could identify signatures of past pathogen exposure. Using immunosequencing, the study profiled T cell repertoires from about 650 subjects and related those repertoires to cytomegalovirus serostatus. Along with the roughly 670-subject first cohort, a separate validation cohort of 120 different subjects was used. To predict cytomegalovirus infection status, the study brought together high-throughput TCR immunosequencing, statistical association of individual TCRs with disease status, and machine learning. A later analysis re-analyzed previously published TCR beta repertoires from several hundred donors and added high-resolution HLA genotyping to study TCR occurrence patterns. In the later analysis, no new phenotypic data were used to find candidate immune exposures; instead, reliance was placed on TCR beta sequences and their occurrence across donors. An earlier analysis of 500 to 750 of the donors applied high-throughput TCR beta sequencing to assess whether each TCR beta V gene segment acted as functional or pseudogenic. Alongside the repertoire data, information on donor age, sex, ethnicity and CMV serostatus was compiled. In a later genetic analysis, genome-wide SNP genotypes for about 55% of the 666 donors were used, and that subset was treated as a discovery cohort. All discovery cohort repertoires had been generated on a single sequencing platform. HLA typing covered class I and class II loci at four-digit resolution. The number of typed donors differed by locus: about 620-630 for A, B, C, DRB1 and DQB1; 500 to 550 for DQA1; approximately 600 for DPA1; and about 450 for DPB1. Because of strong linkage in the cohort, roughly five DR-DQ haplotypes were treated as single units for association and clustering. Among roughly 400 genotyped donors of the cohort, an average of about 240,000 unique TCR beta nucleotide sequences was sequenced per donor, of which 15% to 20% were non-productive. Study-wide findings and limitations: In both the original and validation cohorts, the classifier was reported to diagnose cytomegalovirus status with high specificity and sensitivity. In a later analysis, most CMV-associated TCR beta chains were found to appear HLA-restricted, with HLA associations seemingly driven largely by CMV exposure. The study gave a list of roughly 150 TCR beta chains associated with cytomegalovirus. Because some donors lacked HLA typing at each locus, the association tests relied only on the typed subset. Most TCR sequences were observed very rarely across donors, whereas some public TCRs were present in many individuals. A cluster of highly shared sequence variants was judged likely to represent a technical artifact of the sequencing pipeline. In this cohort, only TCR beta chains were sequenced, and detectable features were limited by the absence of alpha or paired-chain data. When HLA alleles, especially DR and DQ, strongly co-occurred, attributing TCR associations to individual alleles was difficult. For the cohort, immune exposure information was limited to CMV serostatus. At a false discovery rate of 0.05, a later analysis linked approximately 18,000 TCR beta sequences to specific HLA alleles. Because counts were too low, roughly 16 rarely observed V segments, including chromosome 9 orphons, were left out of the earlier analysis of a few hundred of the donors. The authors suggested that the approach could potentially be extended to other disease states and immunological phenotypes. A further reported finding was that TCR beta sequences accurately predicted the HLA-A and HLA-B alleles for most subjects in the first cohort. In a later analysis, several top co-occurrence clusters were reported to appear linked to parvovirus B19, influenza, CMV and Epstein-Barr virus. In a later analysis, HLA-associated TCR beta chains showed more clonal expansion and lower generation probabilities than non-associated chains that were equally common. A few of the identified cytomegalovirus-associated TCR beta chains were confirmed in vitro to be specific for cytomegalovirus antigens. An association between a missense DCLRE1C variant and V-gene and J-gene trimming of TCR beta chains was found in a later genetic analysis and replicated in an independent cohort. Compared with the 666-donor mean, donors in an Asian-associated ancestry cluster had fewer N-insertions in productive TCRs, according to a later genetic analysis. Linkage disequilibrium might explain the correlated functional status among segregating V segments, but an unknown experimental factor could not be ruled out. Broadly in line with IMGT annotations, most TCR beta V segments showed up in productive rearrangements about 87% or about 30% of the time in an earlier analysis of around 550 of the donors. Presence/absence analyses assumed roughly uniform sequencing depth across donors, an assumption that may not hold. In a later analysis, TCR association rates were found to vary across HLA loci, with the most associated TCRs seen for DRB1 alleles and the fewest for HLA-C alleles.

To prepare the library, the immunoSEQ multiplex PCR assay was applied. For the multiplex PCR, a mixture combining 60 forward primers for TCR Vbeta segments and 13 reverse primers for TCR Jbeta segments was used. The CDR3 region of rearranged TCR beta genes was amplified from genomic DNA with a multiplex PCR assay. The amplified TCR beta libraries were sequenced on the Illumina HiSeq System as 87-base-pair reads. Regarding the original processing steps: In a later analysis, tens of millions of unique TCR beta chains were counted across the approximately 640 repertoires, and some 10 million of these chains were shared by at least two donors. A nearest-neighbor algorithm error-corrected the raw reads and collapsed the reads into unique sequences, merging closely related sequences to remove PCR and sequencing errors. Alignment of CDR3 sequences to IMGT reference sequences was used to assign V, D and J gene segments. Each retained sequence needed at least a six-nucleotide match to both a V gene segment and a J gene segment. Rearrangements were called productive when the CDR3 lacked stop codons and stayed in frame with V and J; all others were non-productive. CDR3 was defined according to IMGT convention as the region running from the second conserved V-encoded cysteine to the conserved J-encoded phenylalanine. The earlier analysis of about 620 of the donors excluded sequences that lacked an unambiguous match to a single V gene segment. In an earlier analysis of 587 of the donors, V segments were called functional above 56.7% productive rearrangements and were called segregating when the between-donor standard deviation exceeded 5%. A statistical classification framework was developed to diagnose cytomegalovirus status using the catalog of TCR beta chain sequences. V and J gene assignment, in a later analysis, came from comparing TCR nucleotide sequences with IMGT/GENE-DB human TR gene sequences. Using the TCRdist pipeline, a later analysis assigned CDR3 sequences along with most-parsimonious VDJ recombination scenarios. In a later analysis, every TCR beta chain was defined by the combination of its CDR3 amino acid sequence and its V-gene family, and reads without a unique V-gene family were dropped. A later analysis removed several hundred highly shared, low-generation-probability nucleotide sequences to deal with suspected cross-contamination and a sequencing artifact. In a later analysis, a clonal expansion index for each public chain was calculated from normalized within-repertoire ranks of inferred template counts. A later analysis computed generation probabilities with a VDJ recombination model fitted to out-of-frame rearrangements, and checked the results against IGoR. In a later analysis, TCR-TCR, TCR-HLA and TCR-CMV co-occurrence was scored with hypergeometric tests, and a repertoire-size bias correction was applied to TCR pairs. In a later analysis, false discovery rates were estimated by permuting HLA or CMV assignments 20 times. A later analysis grouped co-occurring TCRs with DBSCAN, adding TCRdist sequence similarity when clustering within HLA-allele-positive subsets. Repertoires with fewer than 30,000 or more than 120,000 public chains, plus five repertoires with anomalous nucleotide sharing, were excluded from co-occurrence clustering. What TCRdb holds here is the immuneACCESS table cut down to in-frame rearrangements. Part of the clones is not present; checked against another copy, under half of the missing clones reflect an unresolved V gene, and the others are unexplained. The V and J calls and clone size were taken over from that table, and D and trimming were inferred from the DNA. This sample's table contains tens of thousands of clones. The biggest ten clones account for about 5% of the sample.

Sequencing input: PBMCs. This receptor was obtained from a female donor in good health and CMV-seronegative.

The CDR3 reads CASSLRDRSSGANVLTF. The nucleotides read TGTGCCAGCAGCCTCCGGGACAGGAGCTCTGGGGCCAACGTCCTGACTTTC. This receptor chain uses TRBV4-2 and TRBJ2-6; 8 central bases correspond to TRBD1. The germline V gene supplies CDR1 LGHNA and CDR2 YNFKEQ. Including cysteine and phenylalanine, the CDR3 has 17 amino acids. The retained sequence is limited to the CDR3, 51 bases, with the frame set at the first base. V and J are trimmed by 4 bases and 0 bases, and the gene matches miss 5 bases of the junction.